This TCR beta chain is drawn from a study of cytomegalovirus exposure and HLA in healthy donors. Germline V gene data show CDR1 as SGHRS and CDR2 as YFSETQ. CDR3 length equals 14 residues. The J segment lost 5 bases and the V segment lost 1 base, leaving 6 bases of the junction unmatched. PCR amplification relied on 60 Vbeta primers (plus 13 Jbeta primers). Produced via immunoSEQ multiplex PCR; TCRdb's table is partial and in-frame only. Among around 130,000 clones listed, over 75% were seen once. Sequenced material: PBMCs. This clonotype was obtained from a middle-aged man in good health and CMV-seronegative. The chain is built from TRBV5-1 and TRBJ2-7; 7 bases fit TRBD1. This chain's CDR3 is CASSLRQGPDEQYF. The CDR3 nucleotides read TGCGCCAGCAGCTTGCGACAGGGCCCTGACGAGCAGTACTTC.